Shown below are 11 T cell receptor beta chains from a single sample sequenced in a study of blood T cell repertoires in COVID-19. Sequencing used immunoSEQ multiplex PCR; TCRdb keeps in-frame clones, though not all of them. The sample shows tens of thousands of clones, about 88% of them seen only once. Sequenced material: peripheral blood. The receptor source for this set is a human donor in a cohort sampled during active COVID-19.

The chain is built from TRBV27 and TRBJ1-2, with D perhaps matching TRBD1 (6 bases). V was clipped by 6 bases and J by 1 base, with 9 bases between them. Per germline, CDR1 MNHEY and CDR2 SMNVEV (reference sequence). The CDR3 totals 13 residues. This CDR3 reads CASRTGLNYGYTF. CDR3 in DNA: TGTGCCAGCAGAACAGGGCTTAACTATGGCTACACCTTC.

CDR3 region: CSVDLVGDIDYGYTF. CDR3 DNA sequence: TGCAGCGTTGACCTCGTAGGGGACATCGACTATGGCTACACCTTC. This chain uses TRBV29-1 with TRBJ1-2; tentatively, D is TRBD1 (6 bases). Per germline, CDR1 SQVTM and CDR2 ANQGSEA. The CDR3 totals 15 residues. Trimming left V 3 bases short and J 3 bases short, with 17 bases between.

The V call is TRBV9, the J call TRBJ2-7; possibly TRBD2 for D (6 bases). The CDR3 runs 15 residues. V was clipped by 0 bases and J by 2 bases, with 12 bases between them. The V gene's germline CDR1 is SGDLS and CDR2 YYNGEE. CDR3 DNA sequence: TGTGCCAGCAGCGTAGGGGCTAGCGTTACCTACGAGCAGTACTTC. Translated: CASSVGASVTYEQYF.

The chain has TRBV5-6 and TRBJ2-2; TRBD2 matches 13 bases. Trimming cost V 4 bases and J 6 bases; bases outside gene matches: 6. The germline CDR1 and CDR2 sequences are SGHDT and YYEEEE. The CDR3 has 16 amino acids. The CDR3 protein is CASSPRGTSGAGELFF. CDR3 coding DNA: TGTGCCAGCAGCCCTAGAGGGACTAGCGGGGCCGGGGAGCTGTTTTTT.

The CDR3 region is CASGPAPYQETQYF. CDR3 coding DNA: TGTGCCAGCGGCCCCGCACCATACCAAGAGACCCAGTACTTC. This chain links TRBV6-5 with TRBJ2-5; no reliable D call. This CDR3 region has 14 residues. The germline V gene encodes CDR1 MNHEY and CDR2 SVGAGI. V was trimmed by 8 bases and J by 0 bases, leaving 13 bases between them.

The genes are TRBV4-3 and TRBJ2-1; a possible D gene is TRBD1 (6 bases). The V gene's germline CDR1 is LGHNA and CDR2 YSLEER. Trimming shortened V by 1 base and J by 2 bases, and 9 bases separated the two germline ends. This CDR3 is 15 amino acids long. CDR3: CASSQGTVTYNEQFF. CDR3 nucleotide sequence: TGCGCCAGCAGCCAAGGGACAGTAACCTACAATGAGCAGTTCTTC.

The chain is built from TRBV5-4 and TRBJ1-1, with 7 bases lining up with TRBD1. The CDR3 length is 14 residues. The germline CDR1 and CDR2 sequences are SGHNT and YYREEE (reference sequence). V was clipped by 2 bases and J by 1 base; unmatched bases: 2. The CDR3 is CASSFGTANTEAFF. CDR3 nucleotides: TGTGCCAGCAGCTTCGGGACAGCGAACACTGAAGCTTTCTTT.

This clone appeared a few times. V usage is TRBV29-1 and J usage is TRBJ1-5, with D perhaps matching TRBD1 (5 bases). V lost 6 bases and J lost 2, with 17 bases in between. Germline assignment: CDR1 SQVTM and CDR2 ANQGSEA. This CDR3 has 15 amino acids. This CDR3 reads CSVPAGGRGNQPQHF. Written as DNA, the CDR3 is TGCAGCGTACCCGCGGGGGGTAGAGGCAATCAGCCCCAGCATTTT. Drawing the rest from reference TRBV29-1 and TRBJ1-5, the complete variable domain is SAVISQKPSRDICQRGTSLTIQCQVDSQVTMMFWYRQQPGQSLTLIATANQGSEATYESGFVIDKFPISRPNLTFSTLTVSNMSPEDSSIYLCSVPAGGRGNQPQHFGDGTRLSIL.

This clone has only one observation. The V gene is TRBV5-4, the J gene TRBJ1-2, with 11 nucleotides matching TRBD1. The junction had 6 bases not matched to a gene; V was cut back by 0 bases and J by 8 bases. The germline gives CDR1 SGHNT, CDR2 YYREEE (reference sequence). The CDR3 is 15 amino acids. The CDR3 reads CASSLGPGTGGGYTF. CDR3 in DNA: TGTGCCAGCAGCTTGGGACCCGGGACAGGGGGGGGCTACACCTTC.

The CDR3 DNA reads TGTGCCAGCAGTGAAATTGGGGGCAGGGGCACAGATACGCAGTATTTT. Residues: CASSEIGGRGTDTQYF. The chain is built from TRBV6-1 and TRBJ2-3; D perhaps matches TRBD1 (6 bases). The V end was cut by 2 bases, the J end by 1 base, with 13 bases between. Per germline, CDR1 MNHNS and CDR2 SASEGT. This CDR3 comprises 16 residues.

This clone was found a few times. The rearrangement joins TRBV10-1 to TRBJ2-7; TRBD2 agrees at 9 bases. Germline trimming cut 5 bases from V and 3 bases from J; bases unmatched to any gene: 5. This CDR3 region has 14 residues. The V gene's germline CDR1 is WNHNN and CDR2 SYGVQD (reference sequence). CDR3 amino acids: CASSSGREGYEQYF. DNA for the CDR3: TGCGCCAGCAGTTCAGGGCGGGAGGGCTACGAGCAGTACTTC.